This TCR beta chain was sequenced for a study of shared clonotypes between healthy human individuals. Germline V gene sequence: CDR1 GTSNPN, CDR2 SVGIG (reference sequence). The CDR3 runs to 12 residues. Losses at the gene ends were 2 bases for V and 7 bases for J; bases not matched to a gene: 3. The unsorted PBMC sample used ten immunoSEQ deep assay plates. Libraries were prepared by immunoSEQ multiplex PCR; TCRdb keeps only in-frame clonotypes and omits some of them. The table shows about 460,000 clones, with 60% to 80% occurring only once. The specimen was PBMCs. This TCR was recovered from a woman in her forties in good health. Some clones in this sample may be carry-over from other donors' samples. V gene TRBV30 combines with J gene TRBJ2-5, with 8 nucleotides matching TRBD2. This CDR3 reads CAWSLAGGTQYF. As DNA, the CDR3 is TGTGCCTGGAGTCTGGCGGGAGGGACCCAGTACTTC.